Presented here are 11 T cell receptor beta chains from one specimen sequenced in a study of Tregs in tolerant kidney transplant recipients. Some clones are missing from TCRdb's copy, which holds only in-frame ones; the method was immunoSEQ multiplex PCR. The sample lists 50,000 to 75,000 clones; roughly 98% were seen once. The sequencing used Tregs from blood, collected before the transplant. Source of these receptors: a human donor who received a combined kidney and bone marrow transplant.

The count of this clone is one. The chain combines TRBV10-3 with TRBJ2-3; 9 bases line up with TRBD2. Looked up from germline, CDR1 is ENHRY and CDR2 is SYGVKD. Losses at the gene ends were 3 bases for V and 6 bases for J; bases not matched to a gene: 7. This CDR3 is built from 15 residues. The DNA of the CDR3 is TGTGCCATCAGTGATTTTGCGGGGGGGCCGGATACGCAGTATTTT. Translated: CAISDFAGGPDTQYF.

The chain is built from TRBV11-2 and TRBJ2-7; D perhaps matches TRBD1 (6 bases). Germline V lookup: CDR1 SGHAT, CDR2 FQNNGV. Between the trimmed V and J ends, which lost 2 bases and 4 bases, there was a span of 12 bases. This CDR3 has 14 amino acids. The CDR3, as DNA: TGTGCCAGCAGCTTATCAGGGGCCGAATACGAGCAGTACTTC. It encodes CASSLSGAEYEQYF.

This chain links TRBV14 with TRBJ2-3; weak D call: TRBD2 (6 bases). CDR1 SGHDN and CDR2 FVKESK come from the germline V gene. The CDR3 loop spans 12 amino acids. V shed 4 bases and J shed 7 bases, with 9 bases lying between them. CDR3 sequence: CASSRGGYTQYF. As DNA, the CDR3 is TGTGCCAGCAGCCGTGGGGGGTATACGCAGTATTTT.

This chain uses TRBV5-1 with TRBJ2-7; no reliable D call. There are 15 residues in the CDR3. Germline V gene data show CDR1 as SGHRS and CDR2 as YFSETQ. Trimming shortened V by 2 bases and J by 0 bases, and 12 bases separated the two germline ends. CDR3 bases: TGCGCCAGCAGCTTCAGGCCGCTGAACTCCTACGAGCAGTACTTC. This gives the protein CASSFRPLNSYEQYF.

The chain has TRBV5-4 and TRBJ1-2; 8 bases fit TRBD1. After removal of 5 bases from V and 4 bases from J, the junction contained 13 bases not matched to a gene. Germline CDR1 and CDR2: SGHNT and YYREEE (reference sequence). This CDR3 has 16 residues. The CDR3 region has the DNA TGTGCCAGCAGTCTCAGGGGGCGCGGGGGAATCTATGGCTACACCTTC. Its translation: CASSLRGRGGIYGYTF.

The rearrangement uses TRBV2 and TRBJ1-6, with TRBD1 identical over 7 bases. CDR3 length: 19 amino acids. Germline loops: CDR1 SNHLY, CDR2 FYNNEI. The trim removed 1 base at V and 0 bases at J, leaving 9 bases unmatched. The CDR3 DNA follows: TGTGCCAGCAGTGAAGTCGGACAGGCCAGGAGCTCCTATAATTCACCCCTCCACTTT. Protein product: CASSEVGQARSSYNSPLHF. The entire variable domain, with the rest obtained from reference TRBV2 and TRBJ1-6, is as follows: EPEVTQTPSHQVTQMGQEVILRCVPISNHLYFYWYRQILGQKVEFLVSFYNNEISEKSEIFDDQFSVERPDGSNFTLKIRSTKLEDSAMYFCASSEVGQARSSYNSPLHFGNGTRLTVT.

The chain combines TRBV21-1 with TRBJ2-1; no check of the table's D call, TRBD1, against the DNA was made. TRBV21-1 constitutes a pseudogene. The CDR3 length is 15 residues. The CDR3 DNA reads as TGTGCCAGCAGTTGCGACAGGGGCTCCTACAATGAGCAGTTCTTC. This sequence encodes CASSCDRGSYNEQFF.

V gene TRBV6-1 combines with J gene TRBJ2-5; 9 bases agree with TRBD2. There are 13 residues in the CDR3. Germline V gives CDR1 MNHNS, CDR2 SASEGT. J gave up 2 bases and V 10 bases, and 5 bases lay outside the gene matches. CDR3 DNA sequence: TGTGCCACCGGGGGACTAGCTCAAGAGACCCAGTACTTC. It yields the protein CATGGLAQETQYF.

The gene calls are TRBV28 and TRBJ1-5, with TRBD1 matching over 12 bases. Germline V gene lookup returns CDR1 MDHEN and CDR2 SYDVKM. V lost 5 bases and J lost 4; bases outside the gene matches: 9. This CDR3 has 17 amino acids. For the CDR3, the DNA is TGTGCCAGCAGTACCCACCCGGGACAGGGGGCTAATCAGCCCCAGCATTTT. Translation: CASSTHPGQGANQPQHF.

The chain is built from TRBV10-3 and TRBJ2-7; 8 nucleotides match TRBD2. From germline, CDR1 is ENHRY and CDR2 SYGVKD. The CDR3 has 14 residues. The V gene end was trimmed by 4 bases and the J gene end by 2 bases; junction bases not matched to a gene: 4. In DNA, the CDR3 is TGTGCCATCAGTGTCGGGGGGGACACCTACGAGCAGTACTTC. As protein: CAISVGGDTYEQYF.

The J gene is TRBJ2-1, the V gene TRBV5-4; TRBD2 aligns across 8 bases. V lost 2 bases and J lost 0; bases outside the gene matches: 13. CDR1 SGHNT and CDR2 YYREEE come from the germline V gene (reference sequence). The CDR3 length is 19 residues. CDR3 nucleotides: TGTGCCAGCAGCTTTAACGCCGGGACTAGGGTTTACTCCTACAATGAGCAGTTCTTC. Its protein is CASSFNAGTRVYSYNEQFF.